Presented here are 28 T cell receptor beta chains from one specimen sequenced in a study of cytomegalovirus exposure and HLA in healthy donors. It was with 60 Vbeta and 13 Jbeta primers that the PCR ran. Sequencing used immunoSEQ multiplex PCR; TCRdb keeps in-frame clones, though not all of them. The sample has around 200,000 clones; roughly 80% are singletons. Material: PBMCs. These receptors all come from a girl aged 2 to 10 in good health and CMV-seronegative.

The chain links TRBV6-4 to TRBJ1-1, with TRBD1 identical over 8 bases. CDR1 is MRHNA, CDR2 SNTAGT, per germline. V shed 3 bases, J shed 6 bases, and the junction held 6 bases outside the gene matches. This CDR3 contains 14 residues. In nucleotides, the CDR3 is TGTGCCAGCAGTGAGGACAGGGATTCAGCTGAAGCTTTCTTT. Protein sequence: CASSEDRDSAEAFF.

This sequence joins TRBV7-2 and TRBJ1-4; TRBD1 matches 7 bases. Germline values: CDR1 SGHTA, CDR2 FQGNSA. V lost 5 bases and J lost 2; bases outside the gene matches: 8. The CDR3 has 16 amino acids. The CDR3 nucleotides are TGTGCCAGCAGCAAGACAGGGAGGTTCACTAATGAAAAACTGTTTTTT. Its protein product is CASSKTGRFTNEKLFF.

The chain joins TRBV7-9 to TRBJ2-3; possible D gene TRBD1, 5 bases. In germline, CDR1 is SEHNR, CDR2 FQNEAQ (reference sequence). The germline V and J ends were trimmed by 4 bases and 3 bases, with 8 bases remaining between them. This CDR3 is built from 13 residues. The CDR3 spells CASSSWTTDTQYF. The CDR3 coding sequence is TGTGCCAGCAGCTCCTGGACAACAGATACGCAGTATTTT.

The gene calls are TRBV4-1 and TRBJ2-1; no clear D. Germline lookup yields CDR1 MGHRA and CDR2 YSYEKL. The V end lost 1 base, the J end lost 2 bases, and 15 bases lay between the germline ends. CDR3 length: 17 amino acids. CDR3 protein: CASSQAPPATTYNEQFF. The CDR3 DNA reads as TGCGCCAGCAGCCAAGCCCCACCAGCGACCACCTACAATGAGCAGTTCTTC.

V and J are TRBV6-1 and TRBJ2-2; 8 positions agree with TRBD1. V was clipped by 7 bases and J by 1 base; unmatched bases: 2. CDR1 is MNHNS, CDR2 SASEGT, per germline. The CDR3 loop spans 14 amino acids. CDR3 bases: TGTGCCAGCAACGGACAGGGGAACACCGGGGAGCTGTTTTTT. This sequence encodes CASNGQGNTGELFF.

This chain uses TRBV19 with TRBJ2-5; 11 bases match TRBD2. V was pared by 5 bases and J by 5 bases, with 7 bases of the junction left unmatched. From germline, CDR1 is LNHDA and CDR2 SQIVND (reference sequence). CDR3 length: 15 amino acids. This chain's CDR3 is CASSPTSGNSETQYF. The CDR3 DNA follows: TGTGCCAGTAGTCCGACTAGCGGGAATTCCGAGACCCAGTACTTC.

The chain links TRBV7-6 to TRBJ1-2, with 8 nucleotides matching TRBD1. CDR1 is SGHVS, CDR2 FNYEAQ, per germline. With 5 bases clipped from V and 3 bases from J, the junction kept 5 bases outside the gene matches. The CDR3 contains 14 residues. CDR3 sequence reads: CASSPGQGHYGYTF. DNA for the CDR3: TGTGCCAGCAGCCCCGGACAGGGTCACTATGGCTACACCTTC.

The chain couples TRBV5-1 to TRBJ1-1; possible D gene TRBD1, 5 bases. V was trimmed by 4 bases and J by 6 bases, leaving 19 bases between them. The CDR3 totals 15 residues. CDR1 and CDR2 (germline): SGHRS, YFSETQ. This CDR3 is CASSAMTVPGAEAFF. CDR3 in DNA: TGCGCCAGCAGCGCTATGACAGTCCCTGGCGCTGAAGCTTTCTTT.

This clone was observed once. The chain links TRBV11-2 to TRBJ1-2; D gene uncertain. Trimming took 7 bases from V and 8 from J, leaving 11 bases between them. The CDR3 is 11 amino acids. From germline, CDR1 is SGHAT and CDR2 FQNNGV. In DNA, the CDR3 is TGTGCCAGCACCGACGGCAGGGGCTACACCTTC. Its translation: CASTDGRGYTF.

This clone was observed a single time. V gene TRBV27 combines with J gene TRBJ2-3; D is possibly TRBD2 (5 bases). The CDR3 consists of 15 residues. Germline assignment: CDR1 MNHEY and CDR2 SMNVEV (reference sequence). V lost 8 bases and J 4 bases, leaving 19 bases between the germline ends. CDR3 in DNA: TGTGCCAGCCGTATCGACGGGATCTTGGCAGATACGCAGTATTTT. Its protein product is CASRIDGILADTQYF.

The V call is TRBV5-6, the J call TRBJ1-1; no firm D call. V dropped 2 bases and J dropped 4 bases, with 6 bases sitting between them. The CDR3 covers 12 residues. The germline V gene has CDR1 SGHDT and CDR2 YYEEEE. CDR3 sequence reads: CASSFMSTEAFF. The DNA of the CDR3 is TGTGCCAGCAGCTTTATGTCCACTGAAGCTTTCTTT.

This chain links TRBV10-3 with TRBJ2-7; D gene ambiguous. Germline V lookup: CDR1 ENHRY, CDR2 SYGVKD. The V end lost 6 bases, the J end lost 7 bases, and 19 bases lay between the germline ends. This CDR3 has 14 residues. The DNA of the CDR3 is TGTGCCATCAGGACTGACTTAAGGAACCCTGAGCAGTACTTC. This codes for CAIRTDLRNPEQYF.

The chain has TRBV5-1 and TRBJ2-7; D perhaps matches TRBD2 (6 bases). Trimming removed 3 bases from V and 7 bases from J, with 23 bases in between. In germline, CDR1 is SGHRS, CDR2 YFSETQ. The CDR3 sequence is 16 residues long. The CDR3 loop reads CASSSLPGGSSREQYF. In DNA form, the CDR3 reads TGCGCCAGCAGCTCCCTCCCCGGGGGATCTTCGCGGGAGCAGTACTTC.

The chain links TRBV28 to TRBJ1-1, with D unclear. The V gene lost 3 bases and the J gene lost 1 base, with 15 bases spanning the gap. The V gene's germline CDR1 is MDHEN and CDR2 SYDVKM. The CDR3 is made up of 16 amino acids. The CDR3 is CASSLRPRLTNTEAFF. The CDR3 coding sequence is TGTGCCAGCAGTTTGCGGCCAAGGTTGACGAACACTGAAGCTTTCTTT.

This clone was recorded only once. J is TRBJ1-2 and V is TRBV6-4; D might be TRBD1 (6 bases). V shed 8 bases and J shed 3 bases, with 16 bases lying between them. This CDR3 is built from 14 residues. CDR1 and CDR2 from the germline V gene are MRHNA and SNTAGT. The CDR3 region is CASAREQGHYGYTF. Written as DNA, the CDR3 is TGTGCCAGCGCACGGGAACAGGGCCACTATGGCTACACCTTC.

The V and J genes are TRBV5-1 and TRBJ2-7; TRBD2 agrees at 9 bases. The J segment lost 2 bases and the V segment lost 1 base, leaving 10 bases of the junction unmatched. The CDR3 covers 17 residues. Germline-derived CDR1 and CDR2 are SGHRS and YFSETQ. CDR3 sequence reads: CASSLKGVAGAAYEQYF. The DNA of the CDR3 is TGCGCCAGCAGCTTGAAAGGAGTAGCGGGAGCCGCCTACGAGCAGTACTTC.

The chain joins TRBV7-6 to TRBJ2-7; possibly TRBD1 for D (5 bases). The CDR3 runs 17 residues. V was cut by 4 bases and J by 4 bases, with 23 bases left in between. In germline, CDR1 is SGHVS, CDR2 FNYEAQ. CDR3 loop: CASSSTPGSWVPYEQYF. In DNA, the CDR3 is TGTGCCAGCAGCTCAACACCAGGGTCTTGGGTCCCTTACGAGCAGTACTTC.

This clone was counted between two and nine times. The rearrangement uses TRBV6-1 and TRBJ2-7; D is perhaps TRBD2 (5 bases). This CDR3 contains 15 residues. The ends were cut back, 1 base at V and 2 bases at J, with 12 bases in the middle. Germline assignment: CDR1 MNHNS and CDR2 SASEGT. CDR3 bases: TGTGCCAGCAGTGAAGGCTGGGAGTCCACCTACGAGCAGTACTTC. Protein: CASSEGWESTYEQYF.

This rearrangement joins TRBV5-4 to TRBJ1-2; TRBD1 aligns across 7 bases. The CDR3 has 17 residues. J was trimmed by 1 base and V by 1 base; bases with no gene match: 10. Germline CDR1 and CDR2: SGHNT and YYREEE (reference sequence). In DNA form, the CDR3 reads TGTGCCAGCAGCTTGTCGGGCAGGGGGGTGGTTAACTATGGCTACACCTTC. Amino acids: CASSLSGRGVVNYGYTF. The variable domain in full, completed from reference TRBV5-4 and TRBJ1-2, reads ETGVTQSPTHLIKTRGQQVTLRCSSQSGHNTVSWYQQALGQGPQFIFQYYREEENGRGNFPPRFSGLQFPNYSSELNVNALELDDSALYLCASSLSGRGVVNYGYTFGSGTRLTVV.

In DNA form, the CDR3 reads TGCGCCAGCAGCACCCGGACAGGGACTAATGAAAAACTGTTTTTT. Protein: CASSTRTGTNEKLFF. V is TRBV4-1 and J is TRBJ1-4; TRBD1 matches at 8 bases. CDR1 is MGHRA, CDR2 YSYEKL, per germline. V shed 5 bases and J 2 bases; nucleotides not matched to a gene: 4. This CDR3 has 15 amino acids.

In nucleotides, the CDR3 is TGTGCCAGCAGTGGCAGGGGGCTGATGGGCTACACCTTC. Translated: CASSGRGLMGYTF. The chain recombines TRBV2 with TRBJ1-2, with 8 bases fitting TRBD1. The CDR3 is 13 amino acids. Looked up from germline, CDR1 is SNHLY and CDR2 is FYNNEI. V was clipped by 4 bases and J by 8 bases; unmatched bases: 6. The whole variable domain, filled in from reference TRBV2 and TRBJ1-2, reads EPEVTQTPSHQVTQMGQEVILRCVPISNHLYFYWYRQILGQKVEFLVSFYNNEISEKSEIFDDQFSVERPDGSNFTLKIRSTKLEDSAMYFCASSGRGLMGYTFGSGTRLTVV.

The chain links TRBV13 to TRBJ2-7; 11 bases map to TRBD2. Germline CDR1 reads PRHDT; CDR2 reads FYEKMQ (reference sequence). With V trimmed by 2 bases and J by 4 bases, 10 bases remained unmatched. The length of the CDR3 is 17 residues. CDR3 sequence reads: CASSLSGSGGAYYEQYF. The CDR3 DNA reads TGTGCCAGCAGCTTATCTGGTAGCGGGGGGGCCTATTACGAGCAGTACTTC.

The chain is built from TRBV7-8 and TRBJ2-2; 7 bases match TRBD2. The germline V gene encodes CDR1 SGHVS and CDR2 FQNEAQ. The V and J ends lost 6 bases and 3 bases, in that order; junction bases with no gene match: 7. CDR3 length: 15 amino acids. The CDR3 reads CASSREGQDTGELFF. CDR3 DNA: TGTGCCAGCAGTAGGGAGGGCCAGGACACCGGGGAGCTGTTTTTT.

The chain uses TRBV29-1 and TRBJ2-7, with a possible D match to TRBD1 (5 bases). Germline loops: CDR1 SQVTM, CDR2 ANQGSEA. The CDR3 has 11 residues. V dropped 6 bases and J dropped 11 bases, with 17 bases sitting between them. CDR3 nucleotides: TGCAGCGTGGACGACAGTTATAAGAAGTACTTC. Protein product: CSVDDSYKKYF.

The V gene is TRBV19, the J gene TRBJ1-1, with 7 bases aligning to TRBD1. Germline CDR1 and CDR2: LNHDA and SQIVND (reference sequence). This CDR3 comprises 13 residues. Unmatched junction bases numbered 4, after V lost 3 bases and J lost 6 bases. This CDR3 reads CASSMTGWAEAFF. CDR3 DNA: TGTGCCAGTAGTATGACAGGGTGGGCTGAAGCTTTCTTT.

This rearrangement joins TRBV7-2 to TRBJ2-7; D unclear. CDR1 and CDR2 (germline): SGHTA, FQGNSA. The CDR3 is 13 amino acids. V dropped 5 bases and J dropped 6 bases, with 14 bases sitting between them. The CDR3 sequence: CASSIARSGEQYF. For the CDR3, the DNA is TGTGCCAGCAGCATCGCTAGGAGTGGCGAGCAGTACTTC.

As DNA, the CDR3 is TGTGCCAGTAGTATAGTTCCCGGGACAGGCAATCAGCCCCAGCATTTT. It specifies CASSIVPGTGNQPQHF. This sequence joins TRBV19 and TRBJ1-5, with 7 bases fitting TRBD1. Per germline, CDR1 LNHDA and CDR2 SQIVND (reference sequence). J gave up 2 bases and V 1 base, and 5 bases lay outside the gene matches. The CDR3 covers 16 residues. The variable domain in full, with the rest retrieved from reference TRBV19 and TRBJ1-5, is DGGITQSPKYLFRKEGQNVTLSCEQNLNHDAMYWYRQDPGQGLRLIYYSQIVNDFQKGDIAEGYSVSREKKESFPLTVTSAQKNPTAFYLCASSIVPGTGNQPQHFGDGTRLSIL.

The rearrangement joins TRBV5-5 to TRBJ1-1, with TRBD1 as a possible D gene (5 bases). The CDR3 length is 13 residues. V was cut by 5 bases and J by 5 bases, with 13 bases left in between. Germline CDR1 reads SGHKS; CDR2 reads YYEKEE (reference sequence). The CDR3 is CASSFQSGTEAFF. CDR3 nucleotides: TGTGCCAGCAGTTTTCAATCAGGGACTGAAGCTTTCTTT.